This T cell receptor beta chain was identified in a study of blood T cell repertoires in COVID-19. This clone appeared once. TCRdb keeps only in-frame clones here, not all; method: immunoSEQ multiplex PCR. This table holds approximately 260,000 clones, roughly 90% found once. With V trimmed by 7 bases and J by 4 bases, 14 bases remained unmatched. This CDR3 region has 18 residues. Germline V CDR1 and CDR2: MNHGY, SVAAGI. The receptor's source is a man aged 50-60 years with acute or convalescent COVID-19. This chain joins TRBV6-9 and TRBJ2-1; 12 positions agree with TRBD2. Input material: peripheral blood. The CDR3 DNA sequence: TGTGCCAGCACCCATAAACAAGGACTAGCGGGGCTGTACAATGAGCAGTTCTTC. Translation gives CASTHKQGLAGLYNEQFF.